This TCR beta chain was identified in a study of blood T cell repertoires in COVID-19. CDR1 and CDR2 from the germline V gene are SGHAT and FQDESV (reference sequence). The CDR3 length is 15 residues. The V end was cut by 11 bases, the J end by 1 base, with 20 bases between. In the study's own analysis: Researchers report that nucleated cell counts were estimated from reference gene primer amplification. The protocol was immunoSEQ multiplex PCR, while the TCRdb copy is restricted to in-frame clones and leaves out a portion. For V, J and clone size, that table is used; D and trimming come from the DNA. The sample lists fewer than 500,000 clones, around 90% occurring once.

The chain links TRBV11-1 to TRBJ1-1; D is possibly TRBD1 (5 bases). Sequenced material: peripheral blood. The clonotype comes from a man aged 18 to 30 with COVID-19, enrolled during active disease. In DNA, the CDR3 is TGTGCCGGCAAAGAAATCGACAGATCGAACACTGAAGCTTTCTTT. It specifies CAGKEIDRSNTEAFF.